This record looks at one T cell receptor beta chain sequence and its context. The sample originates from a study of blood T cell repertoires in COVID-19. Study summary: Sites across the United States, Italy and Spain contributed samples from acute and convalescent COVID-19. T cells, B-cell-depleted T cells, or PBMCs supplied cDNA or gDNA.

This study enrolled people aged about 18 to 100 from about two dozen US geographic areas. Profiled with immunoSEQ multiplex PCR; TCRdb holds only in-frame clones, not every one. The sample has 210,000 or so clones; 84% are singletons. The CDR3 sequence is 14 residues long. V was pared by 6 bases and J by 6 bases, with 17 bases between. Looked up from germline, CDR1 is MNHEY and CDR2 is SVGAGI. The sequenced material came from PBMCs or T cells enriched from blood (not recorded which). The V gene is TRBV6-5, the J gene TRBJ1-1; D is unresolved. This TCR was sampled from a man between 60 and 70 years old who had recovered from COVID-19. CDR3 residues: CASRRAPAGPEAFF. The CDR3 DNA reads TGTGCCAGCAGACGGGCTCCGGCGGGCCCTGAAGCTTTCTTT.